The 12 T cell receptor beta chains in this list originate from one sample, sequenced in a study of response to subunit inactivated influenza vaccine. TCRdb analysed the RT-PCR reads with MiXCR anew, one entry per CDR3 protein. There are about 540,000 distinct CDR3 sequences in the sample; under 30% occur only once, and around 2.8% lies in the top ten. These data are also associated with another study on T cells expressing NK-cell markers. This second report adds: Scientists made TCR beta cDNA using 5'RACE template switching with UMIs.

The sample was CD4+ T cells sorted from PBMCs, taken approximately 13 days after vaccination. The source of these receptors is a man aged 45-60 years who received an inactivated influenza vaccine.

This chain connects TRBV20-1 to TRBJ2-7; 9 bases map to TRBD2. V shed 6 bases and J 6 bases; nucleotides not matched to a gene: 9. Germline assignment: CDR1 DFQATT and CDR2 SNEGSKA (reference sequence). This CDR3 contains 13 residues. The CDR3, as DNA: TGCAGTGCATCCGGGACTAGCTTCTCCGAGCAGTACTTC. This gives the protein CSASGTSFSEQYF.

V is TRBV12-3 or TRBV12-4 and J is TRBJ2-4; D ambiguous. V was pared by 6 bases and J by 6 bases, with 9 bases between. CDR3 length: 12 residues. The CDR3 bases are TGTGCCAGCAGCCCCCCCGGAAACATTCAGTACTTC. It specifies CASSPPGNIQYF.

V and J are TRBV6-2 or TRBV6-3 and TRBJ1-5; TRBD1 agrees at 7 bases. CDR1 and CDR2 (germline): MNHEY, SVGEGT. CDR3 length: 15 amino acids. The V segment lost 6 bases and the J segment 3 bases; nucleotides outside the gene matches: 8. The CDR3 DNA is TGTGCCAGCAGGCCTGACAGGGTGGTCAATCAGCCCCAGCATTTT. This sequence encodes CASRPDRVVNQPQHF.

This clonotype was observed at least ten times. V and J are TRBV29-1 and TRBJ1-1; 8 positions match TRBD1. From germline, CDR1 is SQVTM and CDR2 ANQGSEA. V trimming: 4 bases; J trimming: 4 bases; junction bases outside the gene matches: 2. This CDR3 has 12 amino acids. The CDR3, as DNA: TGCAGCGTTGTAACAGGGGGCACTGAAGCTTTCTTT. Protein: CSVVTGGTEAFF.

The chain joins TRBV20-1 to TRBJ2-2, with unresolved D. The CDR3 is 15 residues long. The germline V gene has CDR1 DFQATT and CDR2 SNEGSKA (reference sequence). Trimming shortened V by 0 bases and J by 1 base, and 9 bases separated the two germline ends. The CDR3 here is CSARDLAQNTGELFF. The CDR3 nucleotides read TGCAGTGCTAGAGATTTGGCACAGAACACCGGGGAGCTGTTTTTT.

This chain joins TRBV24-1 and TRBJ2-3; TRBD1 aligns across 7 bases. Germline-derived CDR1 and CDR2 are KGHDR and SFDVKD. V lost 3 bases to trimming and J lost 7 bases; unmatched junction nucleotides: 9. CDR3 size: 15 residues. As DNA, the CDR3 is TGTGCCACCAGTGATATGGGACAGACCCTCAATACGCAGTATTTT. Amino acid sequence: CATSDMGQTLNTQYF.

This clonotype was picked up a small number of times. The DNA for the CDR3 is TGCGCCAGCAGCCGCTTGGAGATCCGACAGGGTCATTCTGAAGCTTTCTTT. This gives the protein CASSRLEIRQGHSEAFF. This chain connects TRBV5-1 to TRBJ1-1; TRBD1 aligns across 7 bases. The CDR3 is 17 amino acids. Germline assignment: CDR1 SGHRS and CDR2 YFSETQ. V gave up 4 bases and J gave up 6 bases; unmatched junction bases: 18.

This chain connects TRBV7-3 to TRBJ2-3; 11 positions match TRBD2. The germline CDR1 and CDR2 sequences are SGHTA and FQGTGA. J lost 2 bases, V lost 1 base, and 5 bases had no gene match. The CDR3 is 17 amino acids. The CDR3 nucleotides read TGTGCCAGCAGCTTAAACCCTAGCGGGAGGACCACAGATACGCAGTATTTT. It codes for CASSLNPSGRTTDTQYF.

V usage is TRBV4-2 and J usage is TRBJ1-1; D not resolved. Trimming took 2 bases from V and 8 from J, leaving 36 bases between them. The CDR3 has 21 residues. Germline V CDR1 and CDR2: LGHNA, YNFKEQ. CDR3 DNA sequence: TGTGCCAGCAGCCAACCCAAAGAGGCCCCGCGTAACCGAATTGAACAGACCGAAGCTTTCTTT. Protein product: CASSQPKEAPRNRIEQTEAFF.

The chain links TRBV28 to TRBJ2-2, with D unresolved. The CDR3 has 13 amino acids. Germline CDR1 reads MDHEN; CDR2 reads SYDVKM. The V end was cut by 6 bases, the J end by 6 bases, with 11 bases between. This chain's CDR3 is CASSSTSSGELFF. The CDR3 nucleotides are TGTGCCAGCAGCTCAACATCTTCCGGGGAGCTGTTTTTT. The whole variable domain, remainder taken from reference TRBV28 and TRBJ2-2, is DVKVTQSSRYLVKRTGEKVFLECVQDMDHENMFWYRQDPGLGLRLIYFSYDVKMKEKGDIPEGYSVSREKKERFSLILESASTNQTSMYLCASSSTSSGELFFGEGSRLTVL.

This clonotype appeared once. V and J are TRBV20-1 and TRBJ1-1; no firm D call. Germline CDR1 and CDR2: DFQATT and SNEGSKA (reference sequence). The CDR3 covers 14 residues. The V gene lost 1 base and the J gene lost 1 base, with 10 bases spanning the gap. The CDR3 is CSARVGISNTEAFF. In DNA, the CDR3 is TGCAGTGCTAGAGTAGGAATATCGAACACTGAAGCTTTCTTT.

The J gene is TRBJ1-5, the V gene TRBV20-1, with unresolved D. Per germline, CDR1 DFQATT and CDR2 SNEGSKA (reference sequence). CDR3 length equals 18 residues. Trimming removed 1 base from V and 0 bases from J, with 19 bases in between. The CDR3 coding sequence is TGCAGTGCTAGAGCAGAAGGGTATAAGGGTAATAGCAATCAGCCCCAGCATTTT. Residues: CSARAEGYKGNSNQPQHF.